A single T cell receptor beta chain is shown here with its context. There is no known antigen for this receptor. Nothing much larger sits one base from this clone, and base qualities are not available. From the cysteine up to the phenylalanine, the CDR3 has a length of 13 residues. Of the read, only the CDR3 DNA is kept; its 39 bases are in frame from base 1. CDR1 and CDR2 (MNHEY, SMNVEV) derive from the germline V gene (reference sequence). Trimming at the junction amounts to 5 bases on V and 0 bases on J, and the germline ends lie 5 bases apart. Using the deep immunoSEQ assay, multiplex PCR amplified TCR CDR3 regions from genomic DNA. Genomic DNA extracted from each cell subset was distributed evenly over all wells of several immunoSEQ 96-well plates, and each plate served as one replicate. For sorted subsets, approximately 210 ng of genomic DNA, equivalent to 25,000 to 35,000 T cell genomes, went into each replicate PCR. The purified libraries were quantified using a Qubit 3.0 fluorometer, sized with a Bioanalyzer 2100, and then quantified again using the KAPA Library Quantification kit. Each immunoSEQ 96-well plate was sequenced on its own single-read 150-cycle Illumina NextSeq 550 flow cell. From the authors' description of their analysis: The immunoSEQ output contained only junctional sequences without quality scores, so filtering could not match that applied to full-length reads. Sequences were annotated with PyIR, a Python wrapper for IgBLAST v1.9, using IMGT germline references to assign V/J genes and CDR3. Reads were removed for weak V/J assignments (E-value above 1e-6), missing CDR3, stop codons, out-of-frame junctions, or ambiguous translated residues. V3J clonotypes were defined as sequences sharing an identical inferred V gene, J gene, and CDR3 amino acid sequence. The percentage overlap between two repertoires was calculated by dividing the number of shared unique clonotypes by the size of the smaller repertoire. Three approaches were used to assess repertoire richness: RTK rarefaction, the Chao1 estimator, and Recon v2.1 estimates of unobserved clonotypes. OLGA was used to compute generation probabilities for all TCRbeta clonotypes that the gDNA method yielded from several donors. What TCRdb holds here is the immuneACCESS table cut down to in-frame rearrangements. Part of the clones is not present; checked against another copy, under half of the missing clones reflect an unresolved V gene, and the others are unexplained. Clone size and the V and J calls come from that table; the DNA yielded D and trimming. The sample table records about 650,000 clones; over 95% of these occur just once. The top ten clonotypes cover over 0.09% of the sample.

The sample is drawn from a study of shared clonotypes between healthy human individuals (TCRdb year 2020). For the wider study: Two women and three men aged 18 to 49 years were included in the cohort. For each donor, CD4 naive and CD4 memory were each run on three plates, CD8 naive on two plates, and CD8 memory on one plate. The study deeply sequenced blood TCR repertoires of about 5 healthy adults to estimate repertoire size and the extent of clonotype sharing between individuals. To increase sequencing depth and limit assay-specific biases, TCR repertoire library preparation and sequencing were carried out by different laboratories using diverse techniques. Leukapheresis yielded between about 0.85 and 10 billion PBMCs per donor. What the work shows at the level of the full study, not this receptor alone: Because the study included a small number of donors, the genetic and exposure-history diversity represented was limited. Compared with non-shared clonotypes, the clonotypes found in all four sorted-subset donors had higher generation probabilities. Estimated clonotype richness was generally larger for naive than for memory subsets. Sampling was restricted to blood, and TCR repertoires in tissue are likely to differ from TCR repertoires in blood. Based on pairwise subsampling, the degree of clonotype sharing among donors was expected to be affected by sequencing depth. Sharing across several donors was observed for about 5% of naive CD4, about 3.2% of naive CD8, 2% to 2.5% of memory CD4, and approximately 0.41% of memory CD8 clonotypes. Incomplete sequencing was indicated by rarefaction of sorted-subset datasets, despite the large sequencing depth.

CD8 naive samples were CD45RO-negative cells positively selected for CCR7, giving a CD45RA+CCR7+ population that excluded TemRA cells. Donors were healthy HIV-negative adults with no recently reported acute infections or vaccinations. Only Caucasian adults living in Nashville, Tennessee, USA were represented among the donors. Blood was obtained by leukapheresis, after which PBMCs were separated by Ficoll-Histopaque density gradient centrifugation and cryopreserved in liquid nitrogen vapor phase. Purity and quantity of every magnetically sorted T cell population were checked by analytical flow cytometry. From each sorted fraction, genomic DNA was isolated and quantified by UV absorbance on a Nanodrop 2000c.

This sequence was found in a woman aged 25 to 45 in good health. The chain is encoded by TRBV27 joined to TRBJ2-1; the D gene remains uncertain. The source material was naive CD8+ T cells sorted from blood. The sample's cell subset or site, from its label and the paper: CD45RA+CCR7+. The nucleotide sequence is TGTGCCAGCAGTACGGACTCCTACAATGAGCAGTTCTTC. This encodes CASSTDSYNEQFF.